This T cell receptor beta chain was captured by sequencing in a study of blood T cell repertoires in COVID-19. Across the whole study: From T cells, B-cell-depleted T cells, or PBMCs came the material, which was cDNA or gDNA.

Per the original data handling: Scientists estimated how many nucleated cells there were by amplifying reference gene primers. Generated by immunoSEQ multiplex PCR, the TCRdb table keeps only in-frame clones and is missing some. That table gives V, J and clone size, and the DNA gave D and trimming. The repertoire holds some 300,000 clones, with about 90% as singletons. Adults between roughly 18 and 90 years of age took part from 24 US areas. Recovery among Cohort 3 donors was established by two negative PCRs, clearance, or symptom resolution. The sequenced sample was PBMCs or T cells enriched from blood (not recorded which). The receptor comes from a woman under 40 who had recovered from COVID-19.

The CDR3 region has the DNA TGTGCCAGCAGCTTAGGGCTAGCGGCTTCCTACGAGCAGTACTTC. Protein sequence: CASSLGLAASYEQYF. The gene calls are TRBV11-2 and TRBJ2-7, with 7 bases aligning to TRBD2. V lost 1 base and J lost 1; bases outside the gene matches: 4. Germline CDR1 and CDR2: SGHAT and FQNNGV. The length of the CDR3 is 15 residues.